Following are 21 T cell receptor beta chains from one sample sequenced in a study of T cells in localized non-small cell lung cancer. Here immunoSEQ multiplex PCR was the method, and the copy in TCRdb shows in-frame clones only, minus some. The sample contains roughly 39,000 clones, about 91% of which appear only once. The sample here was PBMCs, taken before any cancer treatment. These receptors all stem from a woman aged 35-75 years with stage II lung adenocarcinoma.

The CDR3 spells CASSPRGEQYF. The CDR3, as DNA: TGTGCCAGCAGCCCACGAGGCGAGCAGTACTTC. The chain has TRBV27 and TRBJ2-7; D unclear. The CDR3 is 11 residues long. In germline, CDR1 is MNHEY, CDR2 SMNVEV (reference sequence). The V end was cut by 6 bases, the J end by 6 bases, with 9 bases between.

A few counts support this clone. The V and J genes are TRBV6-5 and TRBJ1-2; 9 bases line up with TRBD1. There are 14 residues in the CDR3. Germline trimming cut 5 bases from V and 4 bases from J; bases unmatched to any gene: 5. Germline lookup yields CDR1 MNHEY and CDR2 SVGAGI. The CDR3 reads CASSEGTGLYGYTF. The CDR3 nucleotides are TGTGCCAGCAGTGAAGGGACAGGGCTCTATGGCTACACCTTC.

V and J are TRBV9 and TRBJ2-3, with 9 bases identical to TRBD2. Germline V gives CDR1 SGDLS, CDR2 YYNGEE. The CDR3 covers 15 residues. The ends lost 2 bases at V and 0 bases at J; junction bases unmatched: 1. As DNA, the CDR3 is TGTGCCAGCAGCGTGACTAGCGGAAGCACAGATACGCAGTATTTT. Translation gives CASSVTSGSTDTQYF.

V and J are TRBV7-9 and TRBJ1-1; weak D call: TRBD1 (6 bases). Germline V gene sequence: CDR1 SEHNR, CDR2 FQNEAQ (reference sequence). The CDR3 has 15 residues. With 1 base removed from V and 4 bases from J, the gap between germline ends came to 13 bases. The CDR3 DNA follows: TGTGCCAGCAGCTTAGTTCTTCAGGGGCCCACTGAAGCTTTCTTT. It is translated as CASSLVLQGPTEAFF.

As DNA, the CDR3 is TGTGCCAGCAGCGGTGGTGTCAGTTTAAATCAGCCCCAGCATTTT. Translation: CASSGGVSLNQPQHF. The chain has TRBV9 and TRBJ1-5; D uncertain. V shed 3 bases and J shed 4 bases, with 14 bases lying between them. The CDR3 length is 15 residues. Germline assignment: CDR1 SGDLS and CDR2 YYNGEE.

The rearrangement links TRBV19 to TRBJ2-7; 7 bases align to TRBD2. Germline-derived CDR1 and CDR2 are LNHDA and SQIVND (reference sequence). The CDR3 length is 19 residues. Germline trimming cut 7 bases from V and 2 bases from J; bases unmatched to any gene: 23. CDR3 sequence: CASIGGNAGLRYSTYEQYF. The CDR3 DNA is TGTGCCAGTATCGGGGGGAATGCAGGGTTAAGGTACAGCACCTACGAGCAGTACTTC. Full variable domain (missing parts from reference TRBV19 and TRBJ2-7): DGGITQSPKYLFRKEGQNVTLSCEQNLNHDAMYWYRQDPGQGLRLIYYSQIVNDFQKGDIAEGYSVSREKKESFPLTVTSAQKNPTAFYLCASIGGNAGLRYSTYEQYFGPGTRLTVT.

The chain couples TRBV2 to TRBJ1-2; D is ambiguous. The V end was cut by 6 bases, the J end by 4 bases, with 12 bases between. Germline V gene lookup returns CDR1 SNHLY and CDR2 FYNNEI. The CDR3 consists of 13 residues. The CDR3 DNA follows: TGTGCCAGCAGGGACGTTCGGGGCTATGGCTACACCTTC. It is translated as CASRDVRGYGYTF.

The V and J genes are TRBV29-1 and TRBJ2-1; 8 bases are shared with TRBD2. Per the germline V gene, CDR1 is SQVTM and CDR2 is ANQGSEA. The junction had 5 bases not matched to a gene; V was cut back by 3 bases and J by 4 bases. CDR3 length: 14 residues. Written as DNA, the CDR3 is TGCAGCGTTGACCCAGCGGGGGAATACAATGAGCAGTTCTTC. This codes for CSVDPAGEYNEQFF.

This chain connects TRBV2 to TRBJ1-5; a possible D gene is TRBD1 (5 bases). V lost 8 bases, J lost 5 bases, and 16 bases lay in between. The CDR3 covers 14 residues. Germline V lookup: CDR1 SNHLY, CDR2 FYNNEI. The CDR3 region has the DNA TGTGCCAGCTCACTCGGGGGGAGTCATCAGCCCCAGCATTTT. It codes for CASSLGGSHQPQHF.

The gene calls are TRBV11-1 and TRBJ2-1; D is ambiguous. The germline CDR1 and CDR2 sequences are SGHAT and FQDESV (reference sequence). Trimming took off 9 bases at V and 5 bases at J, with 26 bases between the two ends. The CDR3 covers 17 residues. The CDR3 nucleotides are TGTGCCAGTTTGGAGCCGACCCCCTATCAAGTAAACAATGAGCAGTTCTTC. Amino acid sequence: CASLEPTPYQVNNEQFF.

The DNA of the CDR3 is TGCAGCGTTAATCATAACTATGGCTACACCTTC. It translates to CSVNHNYGYTF. The chain combines TRBV29-1 with TRBJ1-2; unclear D gene. The V and J ends lost 5 bases and 1 base respectively, with 5 bases between them. Germline assignment: CDR1 SQVTM and CDR2 ANQGSEA. The CDR3 loop spans 11 amino acids.

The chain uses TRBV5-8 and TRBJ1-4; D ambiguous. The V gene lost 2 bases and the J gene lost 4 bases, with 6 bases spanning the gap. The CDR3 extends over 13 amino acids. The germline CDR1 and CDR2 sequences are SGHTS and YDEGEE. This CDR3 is CASSFQFNEKLFF. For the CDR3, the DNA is TGTGCCAGCAGCTTCCAGTTTAATGAAAAACTGTTTTTT. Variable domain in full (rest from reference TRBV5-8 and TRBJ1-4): EAGVTQSPTHLIKTRGQQATLRCSPISGHTSVYWYQQALGLGLQFLLWYDEGEERNRGNFPPRFSGRQFPNYSSELNVNALELEDSALYLCASSFQFNEKLFFGSGTQLSVL.

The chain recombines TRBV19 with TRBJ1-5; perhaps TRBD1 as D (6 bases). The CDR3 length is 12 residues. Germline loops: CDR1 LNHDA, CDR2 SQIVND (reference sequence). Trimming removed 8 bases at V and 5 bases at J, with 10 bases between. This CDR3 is CASWGGHQPQHF. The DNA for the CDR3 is TGTGCCAGTTGGGGGGGCCATCAGCCCCAGCATTTT.

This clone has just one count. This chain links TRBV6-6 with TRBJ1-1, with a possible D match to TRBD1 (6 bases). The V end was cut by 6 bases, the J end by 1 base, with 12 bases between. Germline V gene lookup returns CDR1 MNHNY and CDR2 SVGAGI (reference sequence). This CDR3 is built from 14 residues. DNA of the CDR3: TGTGCCAGCAGGTCGGGACACCCGAACACTGAAGCTTTCTTT. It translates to CASRSGHPNTEAFF.

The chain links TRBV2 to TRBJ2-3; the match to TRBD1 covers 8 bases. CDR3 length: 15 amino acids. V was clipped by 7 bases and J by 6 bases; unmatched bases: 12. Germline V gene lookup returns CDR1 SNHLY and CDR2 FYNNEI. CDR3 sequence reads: CASNRQGPGFDTQYF. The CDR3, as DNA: TGTGCCAGCAACAGACAGGGGCCCGGTTTTGATACGCAGTATTTT.

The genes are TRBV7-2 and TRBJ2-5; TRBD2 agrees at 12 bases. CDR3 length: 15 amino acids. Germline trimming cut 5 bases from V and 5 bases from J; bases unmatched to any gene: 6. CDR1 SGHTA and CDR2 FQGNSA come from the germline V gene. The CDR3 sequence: CASSQLAGGPETQYF. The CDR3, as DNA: TGTGCCAGCAGCCAGCTAGCGGGGGGGCCTGAGACCCAGTACTTC.

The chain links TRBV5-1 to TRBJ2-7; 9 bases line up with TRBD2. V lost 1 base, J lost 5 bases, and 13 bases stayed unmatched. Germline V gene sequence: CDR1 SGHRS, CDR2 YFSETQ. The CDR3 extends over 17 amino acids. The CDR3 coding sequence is TGCGCCAGCAGCTTGATGGGCGGGGGGGCCAAAATTCACGAGCAGTACTTC. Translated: CASSLMGGGAKIHEQYF.

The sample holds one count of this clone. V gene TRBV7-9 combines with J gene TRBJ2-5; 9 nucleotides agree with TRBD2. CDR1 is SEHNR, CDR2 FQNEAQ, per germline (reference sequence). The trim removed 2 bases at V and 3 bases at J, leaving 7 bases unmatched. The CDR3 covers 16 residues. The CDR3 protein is CASSLTGLANKETQYF. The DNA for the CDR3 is TGTGCCAGCAGCTTAACGGGACTAGCAAATAAAGAGACCCAGTACTTC.

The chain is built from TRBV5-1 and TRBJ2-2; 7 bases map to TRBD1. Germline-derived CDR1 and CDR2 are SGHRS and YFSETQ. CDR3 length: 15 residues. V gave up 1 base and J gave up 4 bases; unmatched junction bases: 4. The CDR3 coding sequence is TGCGCCAGCAGCTTGCTGTCAGGGGGCACCGGGGAGCTGTTTTTT. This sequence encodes CASSLLSGGTGELFF.

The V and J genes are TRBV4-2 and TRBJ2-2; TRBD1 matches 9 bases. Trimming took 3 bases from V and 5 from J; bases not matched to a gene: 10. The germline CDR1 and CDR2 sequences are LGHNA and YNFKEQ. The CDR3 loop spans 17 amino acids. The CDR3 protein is CASSHPQETGGTGELFF. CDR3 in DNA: TGTGCCAGCAGCCACCCGCAAGAGACAGGGGGGACCGGGGAGCTGTTTTTT.

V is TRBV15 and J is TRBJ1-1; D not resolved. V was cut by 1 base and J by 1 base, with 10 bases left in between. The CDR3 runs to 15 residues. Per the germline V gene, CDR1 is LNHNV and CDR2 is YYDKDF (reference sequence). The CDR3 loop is CATSRGEAGNTEAFF. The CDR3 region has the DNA TGTGCCACCAGCAGAGGGGAGGCGGGGAACACTGAAGCTTTCTTT.